This TCR beta chain was recovered during a study of technical replicates of blood from a handful of donors. The method was immunoSEQ multiplex PCR; TCRdb's version includes in-frame clones alone and lacks a portion of them. The table lists about 88,000 clones, roughly 92% of them singletons. CDR3 length: 16 residues. Germline V gives CDR1 GTSNPN, CDR2 SVGIG (reference sequence). Trimming shortened V by 3 bases and J by 3 bases, and 18 bases separated the two germline ends. This sequence originates from a human donor in good health. Material: T cells isolated from PBMCs. The rearrangement links TRBV30 to TRBJ2-1, with D tentatively TRBD1 (6 bases). The CDR3 region has the DNA TGTGCCTGGAGAGCTTCGGGACACCAACGCTACAATGAGCAGTTCTTC. It is translated as CAWRASGHQRYNEQFF.